This T cell receptor (beta chain) was sequenced for a study of a mutant IDH1 vaccine in newly diagnosed glioma. Background on the study: Most patients had radiochemotherapy with temozolomide before enrollment; others had one alone. General observations from the study: Among all patients, vaccine-induced immune responses occurred in 85% to 95%.

The V end was cut by 6 bases, the J end by 4 bases, with 14 bases between. Germline lookup yields CDR1 MNHEY and CDR2 SVGAGI. The CDR3 runs to 14 residues. A word on this clone: Its target is not known.

Time point: week 23, last vaccination. One vaccine dose held 300 ug of mutant IDH1 20-mer peptide and came with topical imiquimod. Assay used: immunoSEQ multiplex PCR; TCRdb lists only in-frame clones, some missing. The table records tens of thousands of clones, around 80% of them present only once. J is TRBJ2-3 and V is TRBV6-5; D gene unclear. The origin of this receptor is a woman younger than 30 with glioma. Here the sequenced sample was PBMCs, taken from a glioma patient whose treatment included an IDH1 peptide vaccine. CDR3 coding DNA: TGTGCCAGCAGCCTAACCTTTGGCCCAGATACGCAGTATTTT. Residues: CASSLTFGPDTQYF.